Each of the 27 T cell receptor beta chains below was sequenced from the same sample in a study of T cells after yellow fever vaccination (dated by TCRdb to 2018 to 2020). Library preparation employed 5' RACE. The sequencer was an Illumina HiSeq 2500. In TCRdb, the public reads were trimmed at Q25 with fastp and aligned with MiXCR, with productive beta chains retained. Each CDR3 protein gets just one entry, which takes the most common genes and DNA from the rows behind it. This sample is represented by 500,000 to 650,000 distinct CDR3 sequences; 9% to 15% of them were singletons. More than 13% of the sample is in the top ten clones. The treatment or condition label, read with the paper, signifies: live attenuated yellow fever vaccine strain. The sample was PBMCs, taken on the day of the yellow fever booster vaccination. The receptors come from a young man who received the YFV17D yellow fever vaccine.

V usage is TRBV20-1 and J usage is TRBJ1-4; maybe TRBD1 (5 bases). Looked up from germline, CDR1 is DFQATT and CDR2 is SNEGSKA (reference sequence). The CDR3 sequence is 12 residues long. With 3 bases removed from V and 7 bases from J, the gap between germline ends came to 9 bases. The DNA of the CDR3 is TGCAGTGCTAGGGGGCGGGGTGAAAAACTGTTTTTT. Translating gives CSARGRGEKLFF.

This clonotype was counted only a few times. V and J are TRBV20-1 and TRBJ2-2; 15 bases agree with TRBD2. This CDR3 has 18 amino acids. V dropped 6 bases and J dropped 4; count of bases not matched to a gene: 12. Germline V gene data show CDR1 as DFQATT and CDR2 as SNEGSKA (reference sequence). As DNA, the CDR3 is TGCAGTGCAATTCGGTGGACTAGCGGGAGGGCGGGCACCGGGGAGCTGTTTTTT. Translated: CSAIRWTSGRAGTGELFF.

The table lists this clonotype with a few counts. V is TRBV27 and J is TRBJ2-7; D is undetermined. The CDR3 loop spans 14 amino acids. The germline V gene has CDR1 MNHEY and CDR2 SMNVEV (reference sequence). Trimming took off 5 bases at V and 6 bases at J, with 17 bases between the two ends. CDR3 nucleotide sequence: TGTGCCAGCAGTACGAACCCCGATAGGTTCGAGCAGTACTTC. Its translation is CASSTNPDRFEQYF.

This clonotype was counted many times. This rearrangement joins TRBV7-9 to TRBJ1-4, with D hard to call. The CDR3 is 13 amino acids. V dropped 3 bases and J dropped 8 bases, with 10 bases sitting between them. In germline, CDR1 is SEHNR, CDR2 FQNEAQ (reference sequence). The CDR3 spells CASSFGREEKLFF. CDR3 sequence (DNA): TGTGCCAGCAGCTTCGGAAGGGAGGAAAAACTGTTTTTT.

The J gene is TRBJ2-2, the V gene TRBV9; D may be TRBD2 (5 bases). The CDR3 runs to 15 residues. V lost 3 bases to trimming and J lost 2 bases, with 11 bases between them. Germline assignment: CDR1 SGDLS and CDR2 YYNGEE. DNA for the CDR3: TGTGCCAGCAGCGGATCCCCGGGAAACACCGGGGAGCTGTTTTTT. Its protein is CASSGSPGNTGELFF.

The rearrangement uses TRBV4-3 and TRBJ2-2; D not certain. CDR1 and CDR2 from the germline V gene are LGHNA and YSLEER. Trimming cost V 0 bases and J 8 bases, with 7 bases left between them. This CDR3 has 13 amino acids. The CDR3 loop reads CASSQDRMGELFF. The CDR3 DNA follows: TGCGCCAGCAGCCAAGATCGGATGGGGGAGCTGTTTTTT.

A few counts support this clonotype. This chain connects TRBV29-1 to TRBJ1-2; TRBD1 aligns across 10 bases. Trimming removed 4 bases from V and 10 bases from J; junction bases left unmatched: 3. The germline V gene has CDR1 SQVTM and CDR2 ANQGSEA. CDR3 length equals 11 residues. The CDR3 is CSVVGQGDYTF. The CDR3 DNA follows: TGCAGCGTTGTTGGACAGGGGGACTACACCTTC.

The chain is built from TRBV6-5 and TRBJ2-2, with D possibly matching TRBD1 (6 bases). The CDR3 has 14 residues. From germline, CDR1 is MNHEY and CDR2 SVGAGI. Trimming pared 0 bases from V and 7 bases from J, leaving 9 bases between. The DNA for the CDR3 is TGTGCCAGCAGTTACTCACTAGGGGGCGGGGAGCTGTTTTTT. This codes for CASSYSLGGGELFF.

This clonotype showed up just a few times. This sequence joins TRBV7-9 and TRBJ2-1; 11 bases map to TRBD2. Trimming at V came to 2 bases and at J to 7 bases, leaving 4 bases not matched to a gene. Germline lookup yields CDR1 SEHNR and CDR2 FQNEAQ (reference sequence). The CDR3 consists of 15 residues. CDR3 bases: TGTGCCAGCAGCTTAATAGCGGGAGGGCGGAATGAGCAGTTCTTC. Translated, it gives CASSLIAGGRNEQFF.

This rearrangement joins TRBV15 to TRBJ2-1; D not certain. The germline CDR1 and CDR2 sequences are LNHNV and YYDKDF (reference sequence). The V gene lost 4 bases and the J gene lost 2 bases, with 12 bases spanning the gap. This CDR3 has 15 residues. CDR3: CATSTQQLAYNEQFF. In DNA form, the CDR3 reads TGTGCCACCAGCACTCAGCAATTAGCCTACAATGAGCAGTTCTTC.

At least ten counts were recorded for this clonotype. In nucleotides, the CDR3 is TGTGCCAGCAGCGGGGTCCAAGAGACCCAGTACTTC. It specifies CASSGVQETQYF. The V and J genes are TRBV7-2 and TRBJ2-5; D uncertain. The V end was cut by 5 bases, the J end by 1 base, with 5 bases between. The CDR3 contains 12 residues. In germline, CDR1 is SGHTA, CDR2 FQGNSA.

This chain links TRBV12-3 or TRBV12-4 with TRBJ2-3; TRBD2 matches at 12 bases. The CDR3 runs 16 residues. J lost 4 bases, V lost 4 bases, and 6 bases had no gene match. The CDR3 nucleotides are TGTGCCAGCAGTTCATGGACTAGCGGGACTCCAGATACGCAGTATTTT. It codes for CASSSWTSGTPDTQYF.

The chain has TRBV29-1 and TRBJ2-1; weak D call: TRBD2 (5 bases). CDR3 length: 13 amino acids. V was clipped by 3 bases and J by 4 bases, with 10 bases between them. Germline-derived CDR1 and CDR2 are SQVTM and ANQGSEA. CDR3 in amino acids: CSVELAAYNEQFF. CDR3 DNA sequence: TGCAGCGTTGAGCTAGCAGCTTACAATGAGCAGTTCTTC.

There are a few counts of this clonotype. The rearrangement links TRBV12-3 or TRBV12-4 to TRBJ2-5; D gene ambiguous. With 6 bases removed from V and 5 bases from J, the gap between germline ends came to 13 bases. This CDR3 contains 13 residues. This CDR3 reads CASSLQSSETQYF. The CDR3 DNA reads TGTGCCAGCAGCCTACAGTCGTCCGAGACCCAGTACTTC.

To note about this clonotype: The junction shows a germline mismatch at one end, possibly a read error. The V and J genes are TRBV29-1 and TRBJ2-2; D might be TRBD2 (5 bases). CDR1 SQVTM and CDR2 ANQGSEA come from the germline V gene. The CDR3 has 10 residues. The CDR3 spells CSVGTGELVF. The CDR3 region has the DNA TGCAGCGTTGGGACCGGGGAGCTGGTTTTT.

V usage is TRBV5-1 and J usage is TRBJ2-5; possibly TRBD1 for D (6 bases). V lost 2 bases and J 0 bases, leaving 11 bases between the germline ends. Germline V lookup: CDR1 SGHRS, CDR2 YFSETQ. The length of the CDR3 is 15 residues. The CDR3, as DNA: TGCGCCAGCAGCTTAATGGGGGCTTACCAAGAGACCCAGTACTTC. Translating gives CASSLMGAYQETQYF.

This sequence joins TRBV20-1 and TRBJ2-1; 7 bases line up with TRBD2. J was trimmed by 0 bases and V by 0 bases; bases with no gene match: 5. CDR1 and CDR2 (germline): DFQATT, SNEGSKA (reference sequence). The CDR3 covers 16 residues. The CDR3 nucleotides read TGCAGTGCTAGAGAGACTAGCCTATACTCCTACAATGAGCAGTTCTTC. Encoded protein: CSARETSLYSYNEQFF.

The sample holds a few counts of this clonotype. V is TRBV5-1 and J is TRBJ2-1; a possible D gene is TRBD1 (7 bases). The CDR3 has 14 amino acids. V gave up 9 bases and J gave up 5 bases, with 18 bases separating them. Germline V gives CDR1 SGHRS, CDR2 YFSETQ. CDR3 nucleotides: TGCGCCACCTCACAGGGGCAGCGGGACAATGAGCAGTTCTTC. Translation gives CATSQGQRDNEQFF.

V gene TRBV5-1 combines with J gene TRBJ2-3; the D gene is possibly TRBD1 (6 bases). The CDR3 consists of 14 residues. Germline V lookup: CDR1 SGHRS, CDR2 YFSETQ. Between the trimmed V and J ends, which lost 4 bases and 4 bases, there was a span of 13 bases. The CDR3: CASSRMAGADTQYF. CDR3 coding DNA: TGCGCCAGCAGCCGTATGGCAGGGGCAGATACGCAGTATTTT.

V and J are TRBV29-1 and TRBJ1-1; D ambiguous. Germline values: CDR1 SQVTM, CDR2 ANQGSEA. The CDR3 loop spans 12 amino acids. The germline V and J ends were trimmed by 4 bases and 5 bases, with 11 bases remaining between them. CDR3 in DNA: TGCAGCGTTGTGCTCGTTGAGACTGAAGCTTTCTTT. Protein product: CSVVLVETEAFF.

The V call is TRBV25-1, the J call TRBJ1-4; no clear D. Germline V gene sequence: CDR1 MGHDK, CDR2 SYGVNS. This CDR3 spans 15 amino acids. Trimming took 3 bases from V and 0 from J, leaving 8 bases between them. The CDR3 sequence is CASSELASTNEKLFF. CDR3 coding DNA: TGTGCCAGCAGTGAGCTCGCGTCAACTAATGAAAAACTGTTTTTT.

There are a few counts of this clonotype. This rearrangement joins TRBV28 to TRBJ2-7, with D unclear. The V gene's germline CDR1 is MDHEN and CDR2 SYDVKM. The CDR3 extends over 11 amino acids. With 4 bases removed from V and 7 bases from J, the gap between germline ends came to 8 bases. As DNA, the CDR3 is TGTGCCAGCAGTTCGTCGCCTGAGCAGTACTTC. Translated: CASSSSPEQYF.

The chain is built from TRBV7-8 and TRBJ2-7; possible D gene TRBD2, 6 bases. CDR3 length: 15 amino acids. V gave up 5 bases and J gave up 7 bases, with 21 bases separating them. CDR1 and CDR2 from the germline V gene are SGHVS and FQNEAQ. The CDR3 region is CASSPNGWDWGEQYF. CDR3 DNA: TGTGCCAGCAGCCCTAACGGCTGGGACTGGGGGGAGCAGTACTTC.

The genes are TRBV9 and TRBJ2-2; D is unresolved. The germline V and J ends were trimmed by 4 bases and 4 bases, with 11 bases remaining between them. Per germline, CDR1 SGDLS and CDR2 YYNGEE. The CDR3 is 14 residues long. Here the CDR3 reads CASSTRSGTGELFF. The CDR3, as DNA: TGTGCCAGCAGCACCCGGTCGGGCACCGGGGAGCTGTTTTTT.

In this sample, this clonotype turned up a few times. The chain couples TRBV18 to TRBJ2-7; D not certain. Trimming took 3 bases from V and 2 from J, leaving 11 bases between them. The CDR3 covers 14 residues. The germline V gene has CDR1 KGHSH and CDR2 LQKENI. The CDR3 is CASSPPSRAYEQYF. As DNA, the CDR3 is TGTGCCAGCTCACCCCCGTCTCGAGCCTACGAGCAGTACTTC.

The J gene is TRBJ1-4, the V gene TRBV6-5; perhaps TRBD1 as D (6 bases). CDR3 size: 14 residues. The V end lost 0 bases, the J end lost 8 bases, and 10 bases lay between the germline ends. CDR1 MNHEY and CDR2 SVGAGI come from the germline V gene. CDR3: CASSYSNQGEKLFF. CDR3 sequence (DNA): TGTGCCAGCAGTTACTCGAATCAGGGGGAAAAACTGTTTTTT.

This clonotype has a handful of counts. The V gene is TRBV9, the J gene TRBJ2-3; D is undetermined. The V gene's germline CDR1 is SGDLS and CDR2 YYNGEE. Trimming cost V 0 bases and J 1 base, with 6 bases left between them. This CDR3 region has 14 residues. Here the CDR3 reads CASSVGTRTDTQYF. CDR3 sequence (DNA): TGTGCCAGCAGCGTAGGAACTCGCACAGATACGCAGTATTTT.